Described below is a single TCR beta chain sequence and its context. The data stem from a study of blood T cell repertoires in COVID-19. There are 13 residues in the CDR3. Germline CDR1 GTSNPN, CDR2 SVGIG (reference sequence). The trim removed 5 bases at V and 2 bases at J, leaving 5 bases unmatched. The data were produced by immunoSEQ multiplex PCR, yet TCRdb's version contains in-frame clones alone and is incomplete. Found here are some 300,000 clones, 88% of them singletons; the top ten hold approximately 2%. This TCR came from a woman aged 55-75 years in a cohort exposed to, infected with or recovered from COVID-19 (not recorded which). The sequenced sample was PBMCs or T cells enriched from blood (not recorded which). The rearrangement links TRBV30 to TRBJ1-1; 7 bases map to TRBD1. The CDR3 here is CAWRAGGNTEAFF. The CDR3 nucleotides read TGTGCCTGGCGGGCAGGGGGAAACACTGAAGCTTTCTTT.